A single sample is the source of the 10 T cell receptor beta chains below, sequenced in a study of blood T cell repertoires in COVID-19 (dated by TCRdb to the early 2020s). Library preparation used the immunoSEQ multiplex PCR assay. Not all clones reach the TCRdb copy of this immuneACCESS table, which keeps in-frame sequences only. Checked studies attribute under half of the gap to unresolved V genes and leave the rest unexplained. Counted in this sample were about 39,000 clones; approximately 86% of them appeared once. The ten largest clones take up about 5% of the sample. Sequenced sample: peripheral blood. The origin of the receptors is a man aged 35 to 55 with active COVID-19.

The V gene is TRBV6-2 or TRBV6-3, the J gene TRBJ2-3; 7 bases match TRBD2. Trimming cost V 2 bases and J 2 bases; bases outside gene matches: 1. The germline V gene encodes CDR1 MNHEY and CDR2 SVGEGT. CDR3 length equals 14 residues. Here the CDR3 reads CASSYGRATDTQYF. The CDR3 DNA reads TGTGCCAGCAGTTACGGGAGGGCCACAGATACGCAGTATTTT.

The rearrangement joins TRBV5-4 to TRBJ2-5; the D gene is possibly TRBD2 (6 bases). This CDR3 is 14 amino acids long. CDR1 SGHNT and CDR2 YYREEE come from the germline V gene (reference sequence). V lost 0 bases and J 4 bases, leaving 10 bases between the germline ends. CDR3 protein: CASSLAGDSETQYF. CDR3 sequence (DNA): TGTGCCAGCAGCTTGGCGGGAGACTCAGAGACCCAGTACTTC.

The CDR3 DNA reads as TGTGCCAGCAGCGCGAACAGGGGTGGCTACACCTTC. Its translation: CASSANRGGYTF. This sequence joins TRBV9 and TRBJ1-2; 7 positions agree with TRBD1. This CDR3 contains 12 residues. V lost 3 bases and J lost 7; bases outside the gene matches: 3. From germline, CDR1 is SGDLS and CDR2 YYNGEE.

CDR3 region: CATSDPLPGGPSEQFF. The CDR3 DNA reads TGTGCCACCAGTGATCCACTGCCGGGAGGGCCCAGTGAGCAGTTCTTC. This rearrangement joins TRBV24-1 to TRBJ2-1; 8 bases are a match to TRBD2. V shed 3 bases, J shed 9 bases, and the junction held 12 bases outside the gene matches. There are 16 residues in the CDR3. From germline, CDR1 is KGHDR and CDR2 SFDVKD.

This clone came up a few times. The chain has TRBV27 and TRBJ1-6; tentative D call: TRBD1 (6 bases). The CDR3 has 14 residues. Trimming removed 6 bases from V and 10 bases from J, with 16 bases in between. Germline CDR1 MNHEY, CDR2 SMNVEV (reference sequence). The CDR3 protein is CASRTLQGYSPLHF. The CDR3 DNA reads TGTGCCAGCAGGACCTTACAGGGATACTCACCCCTCCACTTT.

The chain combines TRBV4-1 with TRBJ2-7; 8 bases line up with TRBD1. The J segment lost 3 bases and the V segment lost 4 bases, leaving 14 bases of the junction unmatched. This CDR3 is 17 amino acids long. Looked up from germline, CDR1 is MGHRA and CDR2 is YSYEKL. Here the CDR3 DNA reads TGCGCCAGCAGCCGCGGACAGGGAGAAGGCTTGGGCTACGAGCAGTACTTC. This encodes CASSRGQGEGLGYEQYF.

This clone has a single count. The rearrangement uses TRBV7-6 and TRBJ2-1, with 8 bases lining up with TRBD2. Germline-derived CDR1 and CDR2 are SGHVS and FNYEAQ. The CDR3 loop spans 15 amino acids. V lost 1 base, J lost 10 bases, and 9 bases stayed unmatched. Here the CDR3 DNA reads TGTGCCAGCAGCTTAGAACTAGCGGATATTGGGGAGCAGTTCTTC. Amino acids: CASSLELADIGEQFF.

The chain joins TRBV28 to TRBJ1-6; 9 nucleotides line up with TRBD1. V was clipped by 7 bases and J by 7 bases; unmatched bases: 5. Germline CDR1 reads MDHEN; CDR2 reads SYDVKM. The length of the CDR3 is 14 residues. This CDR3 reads CASTLGQGNSPLHF. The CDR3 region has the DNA TGTGCCAGCACCCTAGGACAGGGGAATTCACCCCTCCACTTT.

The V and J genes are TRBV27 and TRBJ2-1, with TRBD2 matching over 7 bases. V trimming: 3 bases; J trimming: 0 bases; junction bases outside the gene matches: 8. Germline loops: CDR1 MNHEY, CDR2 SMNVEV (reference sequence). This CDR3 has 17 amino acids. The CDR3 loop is CASSFYPSGNSYNEQFF. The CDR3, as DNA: TGTGCCAGCAGTTTCTACCCTAGCGGTAACTCCTACAATGAGCAGTTCTTC.

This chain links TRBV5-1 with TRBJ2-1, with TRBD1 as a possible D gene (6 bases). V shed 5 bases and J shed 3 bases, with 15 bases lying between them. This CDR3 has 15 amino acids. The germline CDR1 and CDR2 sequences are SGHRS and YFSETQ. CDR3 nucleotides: TGCGCCAGCAGTCTTCCCGGGACACTCTACAATGAGCAGTTCTTC. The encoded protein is CASSLPGTLYNEQFF.